This passage covers 27 T cell receptor beta chains from one sample sequenced in a study of control samples from healthy donors and cancer patients. The protocol was immunoSEQ multiplex PCR, while the TCRdb copy is restricted to in-frame clones and leaves out a portion. This sample carries about 140,000 clones, roughly 89% of them seen once, and the ten largest clones take approximately 7%. Material: blood. The receptors derive from a young man in good health.

The J gene is TRBJ2-2, the V gene TRBV6-2 or TRBV6-3; no firm D call. Germline CDR1 reads MNHEY; CDR2 reads SVGEGT. This CDR3 has 12 residues. Trimming removed 1 base from V and 5 bases from J, with 2 bases in between. The chain's CDR3 is CASSYWTGELFF. DNA of the CDR3: TGTGCCAGCAGTTACTGGACCGGGGAGCTGTTTTTT.

The chain joins TRBV30 to TRBJ2-5, with D uncertain. The CDR3 extends over 12 amino acids. Trimming left V 3 bases short and J 1 base short, with 6 bases between. In germline, CDR1 is GTSNPN, CDR2 SVGIG (reference sequence). In DNA form, the CDR3 reads TGTGCCTGGAGGGGTCTCCAAGAGACCCAGTACTTC. This translates into CAWRGLQETQYF.

This rearrangement joins TRBV5-1 to TRBJ2-7; 8 positions match TRBD1. The CDR3 extends over 13 amino acids. In germline, CDR1 is SGHRS, CDR2 YFSETQ. Trimming at V came to 3 bases and at J to 6 bases, leaving 5 bases not matched to a gene. As DNA, the CDR3 is TGCGCCAGCAGCTGGACAGGGAATGGCGAGCAGTACTTC. This translates into CASSWTGNGEQYF.

In nucleotides, the CDR3 is TGTGCCTGGAGTGTAGGAGGCGCTGGAAACACCATATATTTT. It specifies CAWSVGGAGNTIYF. The V call is TRBV30, the J call TRBJ1-3; D not resolved. Trimming removed 0 bases at V and 2 bases at J, with 8 bases between. The CDR3 has 14 residues. From germline, CDR1 is GTSNPN and CDR2 SVGIG (reference sequence). Using reference TRBV30 and TRBJ1-3 for the parts outside the CDR3, the full variable domain is SQTIHQWPATLVQPVGSPLSLECTVEGTSNPNLYWYRQAAGRGLQLLFYSVGIGQISSEVPQNLSASRPQDRQFILSSKKLLLSDSGFYLCAWSVGGAGNTIYFGEGSWLTVV.

This clone was recorded only once. This chain connects TRBV5-5 to TRBJ2-2; D gene ambiguous. Per germline, CDR1 SGHKS and CDR2 YYEKEE (reference sequence). This CDR3 spans 16 amino acids. Deletions cut 0 bases from V and 0 bases from J, with 9 bases between. The CDR3 region has the DNA TGTGCCAGCAGCTTGGAGATTAACGCGAACACCGGGGAGCTGTTTTTT. This translates into CASSLEINANTGELFF.

In DNA, the CDR3 is TGTGCCAGCAGCGATACGGGACAGCCCTACGAGCAGTACTTC. It is translated as CASSDTGQPYEQYF. The V gene is TRBV5-4, the J gene TRBJ2-7, with 7 bases identical to TRBD1. Unmatched junction bases numbered 6, after V lost 4 bases and J lost 2 bases. CDR3 length equals 14 residues. CDR1 and CDR2 from the germline V gene are SGHNT and YYREEE (reference sequence). Combining the CDR3 with reference TRBV5-4 and TRBJ2-7 gives the whole variable domain ETGVTQSPTHLIKTRGQQVTLRCSSQSGHNTVSWYQQALGQGPQFIFQYYREEENGRGNFPPRFSGLQFPNYSSELNVNALELDDSALYLCASSDTGQPYEQYFGPGTRLTVT.

This chain uses TRBV6-4 with TRBJ1-2; D not resolved. The CDR3 is 11 residues long. Germline assignment: CDR1 MRHNA and CDR2 SNTAGT. V was shortened by 0 bases and J by 5 bases, with 1 base between the two germline ends. CDR3 DNA sequence: TGTGCCAGCAGTGACTCGTATGGCTACACCTTC. It yields the protein CASSDSYGYTF.

The chain couples TRBV18 to TRBJ1-3, with TRBD1 as a possible D gene (5 bases). The length of the CDR3 is 14 residues. The germline V gene has CDR1 KGHSH and CDR2 LQKENI. Trimming took off 2 bases at V and 3 bases at J, with 8 bases between the two ends. The CDR3 DNA sequence: TGTGCCAGCTCACCAGGGGCCGGTGGAAACACCATATATTTT. It codes for CASSPGAGGNTIYF.

Notes on this clone: One end of the junction fails to match germline, which may point to a read error. The chain carries TRBV5-1 and TRBJ2-3, with D possibly matching TRBD2 (6 bases). The CDR3 is 17 residues long. The germline V gene encodes CDR1 SGHRS and CDR2 YFSETQ. In nucleotides, the CDR3 is TGCGTCAGCAGCTTGGCCCCTCGGCCGGGGGGCACAGATACGCAGTATTTT. Amino acid sequence: CVSSLAPRPGGTDTQYF.

The DNA for the CDR3 is TGTGCCAGCAGTTGGGCGGATACGCAGTATTTT. Translation gives CASSWADTQYF. This chain uses TRBV11-2 with TRBJ2-3; D is ambiguous. CDR3 size: 11 residues. V dropped 6 bases and J dropped 6 bases, with 7 bases sitting between them. Germline CDR1 SGHAT, CDR2 FQNNGV.

V is TRBV5-6 and J is TRBJ2-3; 8 nucleotides match TRBD2. The CDR3 spans 14 residues. V lost 3 bases to trimming and J lost 4 bases; unmatched junction nucleotides: 4. CDR1 SGHDT and CDR2 YYEEEE come from the germline V gene. CDR3 bases: TGTGCCAGCAGCTATAGCGGGGCGGCAGATACGCAGTATTTT. Encoded protein: CASSYSGAADTQYF.

About this clone: In the same sample, other DNA sequences code for this CDR3. V is TRBV6-5 and J is TRBJ1-2; 11 bases align to TRBD1. CDR1 and CDR2 from the germline V gene are MNHEY and SVGAGI. The CDR3 covers 15 residues. With 3 bases clipped from V and 5 bases from J, the junction kept 5 bases outside the gene matches. The CDR3 DNA sequence: TGTGCCAGCAGTTATTCAGGGACAGGGGGGTATGGCTACACCTTC. As protein: CASSYSGTGGYGYTF.

The genes are TRBV10-1 and TRBJ2-1, with 12 nucleotides matching TRBD2. CDR1 is WNHNN, CDR2 SYGVQD, per germline (reference sequence). The ends lost 2 bases at V and 5 bases at J; junction bases unmatched: 7. There are 17 residues in the CDR3. The CDR3 reads CASSEVLAGGQDNEQFF. The CDR3 DNA is TGCGCCAGCAGTGAGGTGCTAGCGGGGGGGCAGGACAATGAGCAGTTCTTC.

V is TRBV15 and J is TRBJ1-6; 9 nucleotides line up with TRBD1. Germline assignment: CDR1 LNHNV and CDR2 YYDKDF (reference sequence). This CDR3 has 15 amino acids. V lost 1 base and J lost 10; bases outside the gene matches: 5. CDR3 in amino acids: CATSRAIGQGSPLHF. CDR3 coding DNA: TGTGCCACCAGCAGAGCTATCGGACAGGGGTCACCCCTCCACTTT.

The V and J genes are TRBV12-5 and TRBJ1-2; no definite D call. The CDR3 has 14 residues. V lost 1 base and J 0 bases, leaving 6 bases between the germline ends. Germline assignment: CDR1 LGHNT and CDR2 FRNRAP. The DNA for the CDR3 is TGTGCTAGTGGTTTGGAGGGTCCTAACTATGGCTACACCTTC. Its protein product is CASGLEGPNYGYTF. The complete variable domain, with remaining parts taken from reference TRBV12-5 and TRBJ1-2, reads DARVTQTPRHKVTEMGQEVTMRCQPILGHNTVFWYRQTMMQGLELLAYFRNRAPLDDSGMPKDRFSAEMPDATLATLKIQPSEPRDSAVYFCASGLEGPNYGYTFGSGTRLTVV.

This chain's CDR3 is CASSPSPLGDDSTDTQYF. CDR3 DNA sequence: TGTGCCAGCAGCCCCTCCCCCCTCGGGGACGACTCCACAGATACGCAGTATTTT. The chain has TRBV7-6 and TRBJ2-3, with D tentatively TRBD1 or TRBD2 (5 bases each). Germline values: CDR1 SGHVS, CDR2 FNYEAQ. This CDR3 has 18 amino acids. The V end lost 5 bases, the J end lost 2 bases, and 23 bases lay between the germline ends.

V and J are TRBV2 and TRBJ1-2; possible D gene TRBD1, 6 bases. The CDR3 totals 15 residues. With 4 bases removed from V and 4 bases from J, the gap between germline ends came to 16 bases. Germline V gene data show CDR1 as SNHLY and CDR2 as FYNNEI. CDR3 sequence: CASSASNGQSYGYTF. CDR3 in DNA: TGTGCCAGCAGTGCGTCAAACGGACAGTCCTATGGCTACACCTTC.

The V gene is TRBV2, the J gene TRBJ2-5; 10 bases line up with TRBD1. This CDR3 has 14 residues. The V segment lost 6 bases and the J segment 5 bases; nucleotides outside the gene matches: 6. CDR1 is SNHLY, CDR2 FYNNEI, per germline. Written as DNA, the CDR3 is TGTGCCAGCAGAGCGACAGGGGGCGGGGAGACCCAGTACTTC. It encodes CASRATGGGETQYF.

This clone was found once. V gene TRBV28 combines with J gene TRBJ2-3; TRBD2 agrees at 8 bases. V was pared by 0 bases and J by 3 bases, with 5 bases of the junction left unmatched. Germline V gene data show CDR1 as MDHEN and CDR2 as SYDVKM. The CDR3 consists of 16 residues. CDR3: CASSLWGGGRTDTQYF. In DNA, the CDR3 is TGTGCCAGCAGTTTATGGGGCGGGGGGAGGACAGATACGCAGTATTTT.

A note on this clone: A read error may produce the germline difference seen at one junction end. DNA for the CDR3: TGCCCCAGCAGCCGACCGGACACGAACTATGGCTACACCTTC. Encoded protein: CPSSRPDTNYGYTF. This chain links TRBV4-1 with TRBJ1-2; D is perhaps TRBD1 (5 bases). The germline gives CDR1 MGHRA, CDR2 YSYEKL. The CDR3 extends over 14 amino acids.

The chain carries TRBV30 and TRBJ1-5, with D unclear. Trimming shortened V by 0 bases and J by 7 bases, and 13 bases separated the two germline ends. CDR1 is GTSNPN and CDR2 is SVGIG in the germline V gene (reference sequence). The CDR3 runs to 14 residues. The chain's CDR3 is CAWSVHPAGQPQHF. The DNA of the CDR3 is TGTGCCTGGAGTGTACATCCCGCGGGGCAGCCCCAGCATTTT.

This clone is a singleton in its sample. The chain uses TRBV6-1 and TRBJ1-1; 7 nucleotides line up with TRBD1. Looked up from germline, CDR1 is MNHNS and CDR2 is SASEGT. This CDR3 is 14 amino acids long. The V and J ends lost 3 bases and 3 bases, in that order; junction bases with no gene match: 4. CDR3 region: CASSETGLDTEAFF. The CDR3 DNA sequence: TGTGCCAGCAGTGAGACAGGGTTGGACACTGAAGCTTTCTTT.

This chain joins TRBV29-1 and TRBJ1-6; D gene uncertain. The CDR3 is 13 amino acids. The ends were cut back, 5 bases at V and 5 bases at J, with 10 bases in the middle. The germline V gene has CDR1 SQVTM and CDR2 ANQGSEA. The CDR3 nucleotides are TGCAGCGTTCGGGAGCAGAATAATTCACCCCTCCACTTT. As protein: CSVREQNNSPLHF.

V is TRBV7-6 and J is TRBJ2-3; 8 nucleotides match TRBD2. The germline V gene encodes CDR1 SGHVS and CDR2 FNYEAQ. This CDR3 has 16 amino acids. V was pared by 0 bases and J by 2 bases, with 4 bases of the junction left unmatched. The CDR3 is CASSLALAGPTDTQYF. The CDR3 DNA sequence: TGTGCCAGCAGCTTAGCGTTAGCGGGACCCACAGATACGCAGTATTTT.

Remarks on this clone: An end of the junction does not agree with germline; a read error may underlie this. The rearrangement joins TRBV7-3 to TRBJ1-1; the D gene is possibly TRBD1 (5 bases). CDR1 SGHTA and CDR2 FQGTGA come from the germline V gene. The CDR3 has 13 amino acids. Here the CDR3 reads CASSRDLNAEAFF. CDR3 bases: TGTGCCAGCAGCCGGGACCTGAACGCTGAAGCTTTCTTT.

The rearrangement joins TRBV7-2 to TRBJ2-7; the D gene is possibly TRBD1 (6 bases). The CDR3 is 14 amino acids. Germline V gives CDR1 SGHTA, CDR2 FQGNSA. V dropped 4 bases and J dropped 2 bases, with 12 bases sitting between them. The CDR3 sequence is CASSYQGLTYEQYF. The CDR3 nucleotides are TGTGCCAGCAGCTACCAGGGGCTTACCTACGAGCAGTACTTC.

The chain is built from TRBV19 and TRBJ2-1, with 11 nucleotides matching TRBD1. The CDR3 length is 15 residues. Trimming removed 6 bases from V and 7 bases from J; junction bases left unmatched: 8. CDR1 is LNHDA, CDR2 SQIVND, per germline (reference sequence). For the CDR3, the DNA is TGTGCCAGTAGCCACACCGGGACAGGGGGTAATGAGCAGTTCTTC. Residues: CASSHTGTGGNEQFF.